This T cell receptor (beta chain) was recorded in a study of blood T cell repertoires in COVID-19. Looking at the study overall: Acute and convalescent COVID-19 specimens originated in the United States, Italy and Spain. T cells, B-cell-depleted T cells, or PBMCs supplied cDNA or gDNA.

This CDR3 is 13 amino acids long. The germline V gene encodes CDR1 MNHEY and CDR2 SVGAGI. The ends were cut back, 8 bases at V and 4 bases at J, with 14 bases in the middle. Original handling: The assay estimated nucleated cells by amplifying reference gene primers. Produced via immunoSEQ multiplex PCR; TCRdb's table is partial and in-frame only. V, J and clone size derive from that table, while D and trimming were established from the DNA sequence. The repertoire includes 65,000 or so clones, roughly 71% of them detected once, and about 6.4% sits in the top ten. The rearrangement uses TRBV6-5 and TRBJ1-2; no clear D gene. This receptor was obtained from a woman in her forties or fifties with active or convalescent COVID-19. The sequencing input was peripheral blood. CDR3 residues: CASANQPTYGYTF. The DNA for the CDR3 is TGTGCCAGCGCGAACCAACCAACCTATGGCTACACCTTC.